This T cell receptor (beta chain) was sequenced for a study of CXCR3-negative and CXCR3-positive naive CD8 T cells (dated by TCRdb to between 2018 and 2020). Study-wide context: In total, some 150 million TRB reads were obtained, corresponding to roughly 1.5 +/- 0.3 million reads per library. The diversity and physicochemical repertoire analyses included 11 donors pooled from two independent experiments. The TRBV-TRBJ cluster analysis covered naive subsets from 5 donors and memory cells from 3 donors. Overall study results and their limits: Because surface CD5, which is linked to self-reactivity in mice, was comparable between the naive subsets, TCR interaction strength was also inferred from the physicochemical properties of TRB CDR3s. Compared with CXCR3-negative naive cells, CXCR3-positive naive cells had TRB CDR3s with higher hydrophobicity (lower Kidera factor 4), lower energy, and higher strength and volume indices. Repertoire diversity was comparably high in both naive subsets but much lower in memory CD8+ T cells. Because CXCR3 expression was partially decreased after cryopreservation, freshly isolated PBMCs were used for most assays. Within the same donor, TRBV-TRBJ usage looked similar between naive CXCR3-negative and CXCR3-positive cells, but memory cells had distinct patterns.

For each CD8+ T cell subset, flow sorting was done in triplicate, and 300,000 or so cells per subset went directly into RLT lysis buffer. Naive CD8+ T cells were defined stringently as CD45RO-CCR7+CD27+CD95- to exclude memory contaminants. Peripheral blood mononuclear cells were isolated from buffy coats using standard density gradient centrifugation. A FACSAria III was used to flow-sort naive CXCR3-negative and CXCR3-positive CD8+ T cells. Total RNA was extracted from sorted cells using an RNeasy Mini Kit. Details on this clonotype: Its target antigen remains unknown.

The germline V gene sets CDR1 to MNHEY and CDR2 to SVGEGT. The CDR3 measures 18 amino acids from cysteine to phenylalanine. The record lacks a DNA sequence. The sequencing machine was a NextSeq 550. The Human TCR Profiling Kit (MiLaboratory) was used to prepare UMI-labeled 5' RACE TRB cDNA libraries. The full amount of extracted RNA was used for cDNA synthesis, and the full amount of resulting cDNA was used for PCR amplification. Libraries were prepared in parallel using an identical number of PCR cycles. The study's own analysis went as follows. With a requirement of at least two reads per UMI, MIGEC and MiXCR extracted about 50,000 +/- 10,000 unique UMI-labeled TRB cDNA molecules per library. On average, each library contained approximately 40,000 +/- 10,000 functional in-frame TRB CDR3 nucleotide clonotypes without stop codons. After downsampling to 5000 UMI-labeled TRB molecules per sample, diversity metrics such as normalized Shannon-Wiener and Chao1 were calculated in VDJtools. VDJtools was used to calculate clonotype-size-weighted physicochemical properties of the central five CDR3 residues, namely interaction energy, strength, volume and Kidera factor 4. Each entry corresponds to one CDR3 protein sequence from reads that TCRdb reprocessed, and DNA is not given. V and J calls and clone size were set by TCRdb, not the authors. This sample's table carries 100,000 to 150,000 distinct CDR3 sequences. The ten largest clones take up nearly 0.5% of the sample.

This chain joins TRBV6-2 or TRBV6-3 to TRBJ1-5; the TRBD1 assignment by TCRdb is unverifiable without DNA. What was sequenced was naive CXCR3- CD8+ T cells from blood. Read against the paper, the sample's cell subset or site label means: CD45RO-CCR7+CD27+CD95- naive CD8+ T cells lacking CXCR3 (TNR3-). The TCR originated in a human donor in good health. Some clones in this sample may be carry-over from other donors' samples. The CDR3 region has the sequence CASSYPGTGTYSNQPQHF.